Listed here is a single T cell receptor (beta chain). The donors formed part of the approximately 130-subject validation cohort, distinct from the 666-subject first cohort. This sample was taken from a study of cytomegalovirus exposure and HLA in healthy donors. Profiling relied on immunoSEQ multiplex PCR, and the TCRdb table lists in-frame clones only, not all of them. The sample contains 90,000 to 130,000 clones, around 95% of which appear only once. The CDR3 consists of 12 residues. V gave up 2 bases and J gave up 7 bases, with 9 bases separating them. CDR1 and CDR2 from the germline V gene are MDHEN and SYDVKM.

The TCR comes from a woman younger than 30 in good health and CMV-seronegative. The V call is TRBV28, the J call TRBJ2-7; possible D gene TRBD2, 5 bases. Material: PBMCs. The CDR3 DNA follows: TGTGCCAGCAGTTTAACCCGACTAGAGCAGTACTTC. This gives the protein CASSLTRLEQYF.